The rows below give T cell receptor beta chains drawn from one sample of a study of CD8+ T cells in alopecia areata. Clones were sequenced by immunoSEQ multiplex PCR, and TCRdb holds only the in-frame ones, with some missing. The table includes about 150,000 clones, roughly 62% detected once. Specimen: CD4+ T cells sorted from blood, collected at week 0. Receptors originate from a human donor with alopecia areata. The CDR3 runs from the conserved cysteine through the conserved F or W. Fields, in order: D gene, V gene, J gene, CDR3 protein, CDR3 DNA. The D gene is left open where the match is weak.

D: NA
V: TRBV9
J: TRBJ2-5
CDR3: CASSVVGRETQYF
DNA: TGTGCCAGCAGCGTAGTAGGGAGGGAGACCCAGTACTTC

D: NA
V: TRBV7-9
J: TRBJ1-4
CDR3: CASSLFSGEKLFF
DNA: TGTGCCAGCAGCTTATTTTCGGGTGAAAAACTGTTTTTT

D: NA
V: TRBV15
J: TRBJ2-5
CDR3: CATSRLMSRTGGGETQYF
DNA: TGTGCCACCAGCAGACTGATGTCCCGGACAGGCGGAGGGGAGACCCAGTACTTC

D: NA
V: TRBV7-2
J: TRBJ2-7
CDR3: CASSPTGEVGEQYF
DNA: TGTGCCAGCAGCCCCACGGGGGAAGTGGGCGAGCAGTACTTC

D: NA
V: TRBV14
J: TRBJ1-2
CDR3: CASSHGYGYTF
DNA: TGTGCCAGCAGCCATGGATATGGCTACACCTTC

D: TRBD2
V: TRBV25-1
J: TRBJ2-7
CDR3: CASSEGLAGSSSYEQYF
DNA: TGTGCCAGCAGTGAGGGACTAGCGGGGAGCAGCTCCTACGAGCAGTACTTC

D: NA
V: TRBV9
J: TRBJ2-7
CDR3: CASSVGGQSSYEQYF
DNA: TGTGCCAGCAGCGTTGGGGGGCAAAGCTCCTACGAGCAGTACTTC

D: NA
V: TRBV30
J: TRBJ1-2
CDR3: CAWSPDSLPGLGGYTF
DNA: TGTGCCTGGAGTCCGGACAGCCTCCCCGGCTTGGGTGGCTACACCTTC

D: NA
V: TRBV7-9
J: TRBJ1-2
CDR3: CASSLGALGYTF
DNA: TGTGCCAGCAGCTTGGGGGCGTTGGGCTACACCTTC

D: TRBD2
V: TRBV2
J: TRBJ2-5
CDR3: CASTRGLAGDQETQYF
DNA: TGTGCCAGCACCAGGGGACTAGCGGGGGACCAAGAGACCCAGTACTTC